The sequence of this TCR beta chain was determined in a study of brain metastases from non-small cell lung cancer. Study findings and constraints: Compared with primary tumors, brain metastases showed less T-cell infiltration. Brain metastases shared most TCR repertoire with primaries, with sparse T cells. In around 66% of brain metastases, T-cell clones were expanded compared with matched primary tumors.

The CDR3 is 14 amino acids. With 6 bases removed from V and 3 bases from J, the gap between germline ends came to 14 bases. The germline V gene has CDR1 SGHVS and CDR2 FQNEAQ. As to this clone: Its antigen is currently unknown.

This table comes from immunoSEQ multiplex PCR, and its TCRdb copy is limited to in-frame clones, with some not included. The sample has some 4,000 clones; nearly 90% are singletons. This sequence originates from a donor over 35 with non-small cell lung cancer. V and J are TRBV7-8 and TRBJ1-1; D not resolved. The material sequenced was primary lung tumor tissue. This CDR3 is CASSSFSWDTEAFF. CDR3 DNA: TGTGCCAGCAGTTCATTTTCTTGGGACACTGAAGCTTTCTTT.